This entry lists 3 T cell receptor beta chains sequenced from one sample in a study of long-term antiretroviral therapy in people with HIV. It was version v3.0 of the immunoSEQ assay that was run at survey level. Clones were sequenced by immunoSEQ multiplex PCR, and TCRdb holds only the in-frame ones, with some missing. The repertoire consists of some 22,000 clones, with nearly 90% occurring once and the leading ten covering 6.4%. The source was unsorted PBMCs, collected 0.6 years after starting antiretroviral therapy. These receptors all come from a man aged 60-69 years with HIV.

J is TRBJ1-5 and V is TRBV2, with D unclear. In germline, CDR1 is SNHLY, CDR2 FYNNEI. V was clipped by 7 bases and J by 4 bases, with 11 bases between them. The CDR3 is 13 amino acids. The CDR3 DNA sequence: TGTGCCAGCACTGGCGACCTAAATCAGCCCCAGCATTTT. This encodes CASTGDLNQPQHF.

V usage is TRBV29-1 and J usage is TRBJ2-3; D assignment may be TRBD1 or TRBD2 (5 bases each). Germline V gene sequence: CDR1 SQVTM, CDR2 ANQGSEA. This CDR3 has 14 residues. V lost 5 bases, J lost 2 bases, and 14 bases lay in between. The CDR3 nucleotides read TGCAGCGTTCGACGGGACCTGTACACAGATACGCAGTATTTT. Protein product: CSVRRDLYTDTQYF.

V is TRBV13 and J is TRBJ1-4, with D tentatively TRBD1 (5 bases). Between the trimmed V and J ends, which lost 5 bases and 4 bases, there was a span of 11 bases. The CDR3 totals 14 residues. CDR1 is PRHDT, CDR2 FYEKMQ, per germline (reference sequence). This chain's CDR3 is CASSIGANNEKLFF. The DNA for the CDR3 is TGTGCCAGCAGCATCGGGGCGAATAATGAAAAACTGTTTTTT. The full variable domain, in which reference TRBV13 and TRBJ1-4 provide the parts outside the CDR3, is AAGVIQSPRHLIKEKRETATLKCYPIPRHDTVYWYQQGPGQDPQFLISFYEKMQSDKGSIPDRFSAQQFSDYHSELNMSSLELGDSALYFCASSIGANNEKLFFGSGTQLSVL.